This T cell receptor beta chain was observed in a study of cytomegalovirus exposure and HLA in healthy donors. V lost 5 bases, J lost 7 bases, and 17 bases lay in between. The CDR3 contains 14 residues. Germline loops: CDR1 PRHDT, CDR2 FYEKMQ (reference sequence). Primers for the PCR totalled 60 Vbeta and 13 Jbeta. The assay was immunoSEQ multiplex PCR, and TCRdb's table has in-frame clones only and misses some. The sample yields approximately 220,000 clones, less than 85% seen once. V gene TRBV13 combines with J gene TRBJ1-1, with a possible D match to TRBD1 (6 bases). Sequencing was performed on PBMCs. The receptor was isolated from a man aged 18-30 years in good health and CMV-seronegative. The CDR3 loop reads CASSALGTRNEAFF. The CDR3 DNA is TGTGCCAGCAGCGCCCTTGGGACAAGAAATGAAGCTTTCTTT.